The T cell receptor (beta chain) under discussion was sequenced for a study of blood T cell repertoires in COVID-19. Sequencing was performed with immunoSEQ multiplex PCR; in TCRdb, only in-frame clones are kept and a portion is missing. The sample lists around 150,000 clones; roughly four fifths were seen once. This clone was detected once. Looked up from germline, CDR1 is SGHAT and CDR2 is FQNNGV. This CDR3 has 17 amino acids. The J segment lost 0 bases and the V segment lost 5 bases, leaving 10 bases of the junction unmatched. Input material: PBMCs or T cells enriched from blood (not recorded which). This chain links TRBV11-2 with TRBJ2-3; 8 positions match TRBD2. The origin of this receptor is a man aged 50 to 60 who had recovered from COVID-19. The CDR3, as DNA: TGTGCCAGCAGCCCCCACTCGGGAGGGGCGAGCACAGATACGCAGTATTTT. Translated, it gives CASSPHSGGASTDTQYF.